This TCR beta chain came from a study of neoadjuvant anti-PD-1 for oral cavity cancer. Study overall: Most patients had three to four biweekly doses of 3 mg/kg nivolumab before resection. Non-progressing patients received a fourth nivolumab dose near day 43, then surgery on days 50-56.

Two replicates per tumor sample, mostly from around 4.9 ug of genomic DNA. TCRdb's copy holds only in-frame clones and misses some; the assay was immunoSEQ multiplex PCR. The data hold 7,000 or so clones, with approximately 45% observed a single time. The CDR3 has 13 amino acids. Looked up from germline, CDR1 is LNHDA and CDR2 is SQIVND (reference sequence). Losses at the gene ends were 9 bases for V and 5 bases for J; bases not matched to a gene: 6. These oral cavity squamous cell carcinomas were HPV-negative and locally advanced. This clonotype was obtained from a person between 35 and 79 years old with oral cavity squamous cell carcinoma. The V call is TRBV19, the J call TRBJ2-1, with 8 bases identical to TRBD2. This material consisted of tumor tissue, taken before nivolumab (anti-PD-1) treatment. The DNA of the CDR3 is TGTGCCAGCAAGCGGGGGCCGGACAATGAGCAGTTCTTC. Its protein product is CASKRGPDNEQFF.